The sequence of this TCR beta chain was determined in a study of cytomegalovirus exposure and HLA in healthy donors. The CDR3 sequence is 12 residues long. Germline V gene sequence: CDR1 SGHTA, CDR2 FQGNSA. The V gene lost 4 bases and the J gene lost 5 bases, with 9 bases spanning the gap. In the PCR, 60 Vbeta and 13 Jbeta primers were used. Some clones are missing from TCRdb's copy, which holds only in-frame ones; the method was immunoSEQ multiplex PCR. The sample has 150,000 to 200,000 clones; 75% to 90% are singletons. Note on this clone: Its specificity is unknown.

The study, taken as a whole, reports: Further analysis was carried out later, and it showed several of the most significant clusters appearing linked to common viral pathogens. Presence/absence analyses supposed approximately even sequencing depth among donors.

This receptor was obtained from a human donor in good health. The chain combines TRBV7-2 with TRBJ2-7, with D possibly being TRBD1 (5 bases). Sequencing was done on a sample of PBMCs. CDR3 in DNA: TGTGCCAGCAGCTCTACAGGACACGAGCAGTACTTC. Translated: CASSSTGHEQYF.